These 26 T cell receptor beta chains share one sample of origin, sequenced in a study of blood T cells in healthy people across ages (dated by TCRdb to the mid-2010s). The method behind the library was 5' RACE. Instrument on record: Illumina HiSeq 2500. The second PCR ran for roughly 6 to 11 cycles and used a J-beta primer mix along with a sample-barcoded 5' primer. The public reads were quality trimmed at Q25 with fastp and then assembled into clones with MiXCR by TCRdb, keeping productive beta chains. Each CDR3 protein appears once, grouped with its most common genes and DNA. The sample table lists over 700,000 distinct CDR3 sequences, roughly 25% of them with a count of one. 9.4% of the sample goes to the ten largest clones. The same specimen was also included in a second study, on T cells of mothers and their children.

The sequenced sample was blood. These receptors all come from a boy aged 5-17 years in good health.

This clonotype has more than one count but fewer than ten. The chain links TRBV5-1 to TRBJ2-1, with 8 bases matching TRBD1. With the DNA end fitting TRBJ2-7 better, the J assignment may be wrong. The CDR3 length is 19 residues. The germline gives CDR1 SGHRS, CDR2 YFSETQ. This CDR3 reads CASSLRSVPTGGKRVEQYF. The CDR3 DNA reads as TGCGCCAGCAGCTTACGAAGTGTACCAACAGGGGGAAAAAGGGTCGAGCAGTACTTC.

The chain links TRBV29-1 to TRBJ2-1, with D hard to call. Germline values: CDR1 SQVTM, CDR2 ANQGSEA. V lost 7 bases and J 4 bases, leaving 8 bases between the germline ends. The CDR3 loop spans 11 amino acids. The CDR3 sequence is CSEQDYNEQFF. CDR3 bases: TGCAGCGAGCAGGATTACAATGAGCAGTTCTTC.

The V gene is TRBV12-3 or TRBV12-4, the J gene TRBJ2-7; 7 bases agree with TRBD1. Unmatched junction bases numbered 10, after V lost 4 bases and J lost 4 bases. CDR3 length: 15 amino acids. CDR3 DNA sequence: TGTGCCAGCAGTTCCCGATCCCCGGGACAGTACGAGCAGTACTTC. This sequence encodes CASSSRSPGQYEQYF.

This clonotype occurred a few times. J is TRBJ2-1 and V is TRBV20-1; D is perhaps TRBD1 (7 bases). The V gene lost 5 bases and the J gene lost 6 bases, with 17 bases spanning the gap. Germline CDR1 reads DFQATT; CDR2 reads SNEGSKA (reference sequence). This CDR3 contains 14 residues. The CDR3 DNA reads as TGCAGTGCTTTTAGCGGCCAGGGGGGCAATGAGCAGTTCTTC. It translates to CSAFSGQGGNEQFF.

The CDR3 nucleotides read TGTGCCAGCAGTGTCGCCAGGGGGGGAGATACGCAGTATTTT. As protein: CASSVARGGDTQYF. V usage is TRBV27 and J usage is TRBJ2-3; D tentatively reads TRBD1 or TRBD2 (7 bases each). V was shortened by 5 bases and J by 5 bases, with 14 bases between the two germline ends. CDR3 length equals 14 residues. CDR1 and CDR2 from the germline V gene are MNHEY and SMNVEV (reference sequence).

The genes are TRBV12-3 or TRBV12-4 and TRBJ2-7; D possibly uses TRBD1 or TRBD2 (5 bases each). The CDR3 runs to 17 residues. The V gene lost 3 bases and the J gene lost 5 bases, with 23 bases spanning the gap. The CDR3 bases are TGTGCCAGCAGTTTTTCGGGGCAGATGGGCCAGTTACACGAGCAGTACTTC. This codes for CASSFSGQMGQLHEQYF.

This chain links TRBV28 with TRBJ1-4; tentative D call: TRBD1 (5 bases). Germline CDR1 is MDHEN and CDR2 is SYDVKM. The CDR3 is 16 amino acids. V was pared by 5 bases and J by 7 bases, with 20 bases between. The CDR3 DNA follows: TGTGCCAGCAGTGGAAAAGGGGCCGGGACCGCTGAAAAACTGTTTTTT. It yields the protein CASSGKGAGTAEKLFF.

The J gene is TRBJ2-5, the V gene TRBV4-1; 8 positions agree with TRBD1. After removal of 2 bases from V and 7 bases from J, the junction contained 6 bases not matched to a gene. The CDR3 sequence is 14 residues long. From germline, CDR1 is MGHRA and CDR2 YSYEKL. CDR3 sequence reads: CASSQPKQGVTQYF. The CDR3 bases are TGCGCCAGCAGCCAACCAAAACAGGGGGTGACCCAGTACTTC.

This clonotype was seen ten or more times. J is TRBJ1-5 and V is TRBV28; D possibly corresponds to TRBD1 (5 bases). The V gene lost 6 bases and the J gene lost 0 bases, with 12 bases spanning the gap. The germline V gene encodes CDR1 MDHEN and CDR2 SYDVKM. This CDR3 is built from 15 residues. CDR3 in amino acids: CASSPGGASNQPQHF. CDR3 in DNA: TGTGCCAGCAGCCCAGGCGGGGCTAGCAATCAGCCCCAGCATTTT.

Notes on this clonotype: The junction does not match germline at one end; this may be a read error. The V gene is TRBV20-1, the J gene TRBJ1-2; weak D call: TRBD1 (6 bases). Germline-derived CDR1 and CDR2 are DFQATT and SNEGSKA (reference sequence). The CDR3 is 14 amino acids. The CDR3, as DNA: TGCAGCGCTAGTCCCAAGAGGGGGAGGGGTGGCTACACCTTC. As protein: CSASPKRGRGGYTF.

This clonotype was recorded at least ten times. The chain employs TRBV12-3 or TRBV12-4 and TRBJ2-5, with D perhaps TRBD1 or TRBD2 (5 bases each). The CDR3 extends over 12 amino acids. V was pared by 8 bases and J by 3 bases, with 10 bases between. The CDR3 coding sequence is TGTGCCAGCCGCCAGGGAGAAGAGACCCAGTACTTC. Amino acids: CASRQGEETQYF.

The chain employs TRBV7-2 and TRBJ2-7; D unresolved. CDR1 and CDR2 from the germline V gene are SGHTA and FQGNSA. This CDR3 spans 13 amino acids. The V and J ends lost 2 bases and 4 bases respectively, with 9 bases between them. The CDR3 spells CASSLITNYEQYF. CDR3 nucleotide sequence: TGTGCCAGCAGCTTAATTACAAATTACGAGCAGTACTTC.

The rearrangement links TRBV6-1 to TRBJ2-5, with 8 bases that match TRBD1. The length of the CDR3 is 16 residues. Per germline, CDR1 MNHNS and CDR2 SASEGT. Trimming removed 6 bases from V and 4 bases from J; junction bases left unmatched: 13. The CDR3: CASRTTGVEVGETQYF. For the CDR3, the DNA is TGTGCCAGCAGGACGACAGGGGTGGAGGTAGGAGAGACCCAGTACTTC.

This chain links TRBV5-1 with TRBJ1-2; 7 nucleotides agree with TRBD1. CDR3 length: 16 residues. From germline, CDR1 is SGHRS and CDR2 YFSETQ. V gave up 4 bases and J gave up 6 bases; unmatched junction bases: 15. CDR3 nucleotides: TGCGCCAGCAGCGTGGGACAGTCCGCGGCCTCTCATGGCTACACCTTC. Its protein is CASSVGQSAASHGYTF.

This clonotype has only a few counts. The CDR3 here is CSVVLWDLYNEQFF. The CDR3 nucleotides read TGCAGCGTTGTTCTTTGGGACCTCTACAATGAGCAGTTCTTC. The genes are TRBV29-1 and TRBJ2-1; perhaps D is TRBD1 or TRBD2 (5 bases each). Germline V lookup: CDR1 SQVTM, CDR2 ANQGSEA. Trimming shortened V by 4 bases and J by 3 bases, and 13 bases separated the two germline ends. The length of the CDR3 is 14 residues.

CDR3 loop: CATSVGGTTEAFF. For the CDR3, the DNA is TGTGCCACCAGTGTTGGGGGGACGACTGAAGCTTTCTTT. V is TRBV24-1 and J is TRBJ1-1; D might be TRBD1 (5 bases). V was clipped by 5 bases and J by 5 bases, with 11 bases between them. This CDR3 is built from 13 residues. Per the germline V gene, CDR1 is KGHDR and CDR2 is SFDVKD.

The sample holds many counts of this clonotype. The chain carries TRBV2 and TRBJ2-5, with 13 bases matching TRBD2. This CDR3 has 15 residues. V shed 5 bases, J shed 3 bases, and the junction held 3 bases outside the gene matches. CDR1 is SNHLY, CDR2 FYNNEI, per germline. Here the CDR3 reads CASSIGTSGEETQYF. The CDR3 nucleotides are TGTGCCAGCAGTATAGGGACTAGCGGGGAAGAGACCCAGTACTTC.

This clonotype was found a few times. The chain has TRBV7-9 and TRBJ2-5, with a weak D call TRBD2 (6 bases). Matching the DNA end better, TRBJ2-7 makes the J call doubtful. CDR3 length equals 15 residues. Germline CDR1 and CDR2: SEHNR and FQNEAQ (reference sequence). In DNA, the CDR3 is TGTGCCAGCACCGGCGGGGATTCTATTACCTACGAGCAGTACTTC. This codes for CASTGGDSITYEQYF.

In this sample, this clonotype turned up a few times. The chain combines TRBV12-3 or TRBV12-4 with TRBJ2-5, with TRBD2 matching 7 bases. The J call may be faulty, since TRBJ2-1 better matches the DNA end. The CDR3 has 16 residues. CDR3 sequence: CASSSSVSGIYNEQFF. DNA of the CDR3: TGTGCCAGCAGTTCAAGCGTCAGCGGGATATACAATGAGCAGTTCTTC.

The chain recombines TRBV7-3 with TRBJ2-1, with 8 bases that match TRBD2. CDR1 SGHTA and CDR2 FQGTGA come from the germline V gene. CDR3 size: 15 residues. The V segment lost 5 bases and the J segment 8 bases; nucleotides outside the gene matches: 11. This chain's CDR3 is CASSPQGLGSDEQFF. In DNA form, the CDR3 reads TGTGCCAGCAGCCCCCAGGGACTAGGTAGCGATGAGCAGTTCTTC.

In this sample, this clonotype turned up a few times. This chain joins TRBV29-1 and TRBJ2-3, with 8 bases aligning to TRBD2. Germline V gives CDR1 SQVTM, CDR2 ANQGSEA. CDR3 length: 14 residues. The V gene end was trimmed by 3 bases and the J gene end by 8 bases; junction bases not matched to a gene: 10. CDR3 coding DNA: TGCAGCGTTGACGGGCGGGGGGTGGAAGGTACGCAGTATTTT. Translated, it gives CSVDGRGVEGTQYF.

The chain joins TRBV6-5 to TRBJ1-6; 7 positions match TRBD1. The germline V gene encodes CDR1 MNHEY and CDR2 SVGAGI. This CDR3 is built from 14 residues. J lost 7 bases, V lost 7 bases, and 7 bases had no gene match. This chain's CDR3 is CASKQQGWNSPLHF. In DNA, the CDR3 is TGTGCCAGCAAACAACAGGGGTGGAATTCACCCCTCCACTTT.

Only a few counts were recorded for this clonotype. J is TRBJ2-1 and V is TRBV20-1; 10 bases align to TRBD2. The V segment lost 5 bases and the J segment 0 bases; nucleotides outside the gene matches: 7. Germline V CDR1 and CDR2: DFQATT, SNEGSKA (reference sequence). This CDR3 has 16 amino acids. CDR3 sequence: CSALATSGDSYNEQFF. The CDR3 DNA follows: TGCAGTGCTTTAGCCACTAGCGGGGACTCCTACAATGAGCAGTTCTTC.

The chain links TRBV7-8 to TRBJ2-4; 8 bases fit TRBD1. CDR3 length equals 13 residues. Germline trimming cut 5 bases from V and 15 bases from J; bases unmatched to any gene: 12. Germline V CDR1 and CDR2: SGHVS, FQNEAQ. In DNA, the CDR3 is TGTGCCAGCAGCCCCTTGGTGGGACAGGATATGTACTTC. Translation gives CASSPLVGQDMYF. Complete variable domain (other parts from reference TRBV7-8 and TRBJ2-4): GAGVSQSPRYKVAKRGQDVALRCDPISGHVSLFWYQQALGQGPEFLTYFQNEAQLDKSGLPSDRFFAERPEGSVSTLKIQRTQQEDSAVYLCASSPLVGQDMYFGAGTRLSVL.

This clonotype was counted between two and nine times. The chain employs TRBV7-2 and TRBJ2-3; D call uncertain. CDR3 size: 14 residues. Germline CDR1 SGHTA, CDR2 FQGNSA. V lost 0 bases and J lost 4, with 8 bases in between. The CDR3 reads CASSLAPVPDTQYF. The DNA for the CDR3 is TGTGCCAGCAGCTTAGCGCCCGTCCCAGATACGCAGTATTTT.

This clonotype was counted only a few times. The chain recombines TRBV29-1 with TRBJ2-1, with TRBD2 matching over 12 bases. This CDR3 has 16 amino acids. The ends lost 7 bases at V and 0 bases at J; junction bases unmatched: 7. Germline CDR1 is SQVTM and CDR2 is ANQGSEA. CDR3 amino acids: CSAGTSGLRSYNEQFF. The DNA of the CDR3 is TGCAGCGCTGGGACTAGCGGGCTCCGCTCCTACAATGAGCAGTTCTTC.